This T cell receptor beta chain was captured by sequencing in a study of immune characteristics of hereditary and idiopathic chronic pancreatitis. Method: immunoSEQ multiplex PCR; TCRdb's copy keeps in-frame clones and lacks some. The sample has about 9,100 clones, roughly 77% seen once. CDR1 and CDR2 (germline): MGHRA, YSYEKL. The CDR3 spans 16 residues. Trimming took 1 base from V and 6 from J; bases not matched to a gene: 5. Total pancreatectomy with islet autotransplantation was the source of the chronic pancreatitis pancreas tissue. Sequencing input: pancreas tissue with idiopathic chronic pancreatitis. The chain uses TRBV4-1 and TRBJ1-4; 10 bases map to TRBD1. The origin of this receptor is a human donor with chronic pancreatitis. The CDR3 coding sequence is TGCGCCAGCAGCCAAGGTGGTGGGACAGGGGATGAAAAACTGTTTTTT. Encoded protein: CASSQGGGTGDEKLFF.